This TCR beta chain appears in the sequencing data of a study of PD-1 blockade in mismatch repair-deficient tumors. Study background: Patients had approximately 12 mismatch repair-deficient cancer types, all previously treated and progressing. Notes on the study in general: Tumor-resident clones, often absent from pretreatment blood, expanded after pembrolizumab and then contracted.

All patients were mismatch repair deficient, assessed by either PCR or immunohistochemistry. The TCR-sequenced patients were a few responders to pembrolizumab. As to this clone: Its cognate antigen is unknown.

The assay was immunoSEQ multiplex PCR, and TCRdb's table has in-frame clones only and misses some. Altogether around 120,000 clones are present, about 86% being singletons, with the ten largest covering approximately 15%. Germline values: CDR1 SGHAT, CDR2 FQNNGV. J was trimmed by 5 bases and V by 2 bases; bases with no gene match: 4. This CDR3 has 16 residues. Sequencing was performed on peripheral blood, taken 44 weeks after starting pembrolizumab. The rearrangement joins TRBV11-2 to TRBJ2-2; TRBD2 matches 11 bases. The receptor comes from an adult with mismatch repair-deficient cancer. The chain's CDR3 is CASSLTSGRETGELFF. CDR3 bases: TGTGCCAGCAGCTTAACTAGCGGGAGAGAGACCGGGGAGCTGTTTTTT.